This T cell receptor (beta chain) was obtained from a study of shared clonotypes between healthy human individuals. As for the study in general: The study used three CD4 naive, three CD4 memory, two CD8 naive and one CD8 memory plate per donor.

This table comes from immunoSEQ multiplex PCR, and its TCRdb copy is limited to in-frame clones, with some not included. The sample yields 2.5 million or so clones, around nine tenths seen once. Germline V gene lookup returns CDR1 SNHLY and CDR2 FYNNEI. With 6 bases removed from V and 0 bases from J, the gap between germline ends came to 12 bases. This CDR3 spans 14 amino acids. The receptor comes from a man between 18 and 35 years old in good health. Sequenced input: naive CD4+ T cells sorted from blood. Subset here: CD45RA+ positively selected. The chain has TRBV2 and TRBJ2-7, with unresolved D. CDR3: CASRLPGASYEQYF. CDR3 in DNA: TGTGCCAGCAGATTGCCCGGCGCCTCCTACGAGCAGTACTTC.